The 20 T cell receptor beta chains below all came from one sample that was sequenced in a study of PD-1 blockade in classical Hodgkin lymphoma. The assay was immunoSEQ multiplex PCR, and TCRdb's table has in-frame clones only and misses some. The sample contains 10,000 to 15,000 clones, 91% of which appear only once. All patients relapsed after autologous stem cell transplantation, and brentuximab vedotin exposure varied. The sample consisted of peripheral blood mononuclear cells (PBMCs), taken at baseline. All receptors come from a human donor with classical Hodgkin lymphoma.

The chain has TRBV7-9 and TRBJ2-1; no reliable D call. From germline, CDR1 is SEHNR and CDR2 FQNEAQ (reference sequence). V was pared by 4 bases and J by 0 bases, with 10 bases between. CDR3 size: 15 residues. CDR3 protein: CASSWASSSYNEQFF. The CDR3 DNA follows: TGTGCCAGCAGCTGGGCCTCGAGCTCCTACAATGAGCAGTTCTTC.

This sequence joins TRBV10-3 and TRBJ1-6; D unclear. The germline CDR1 and CDR2 sequences are ENHRY and SYGVKD. The ends were cut back, 3 bases at V and 0 bases at J, with 18 bases in the middle. The CDR3 has 19 residues. CDR3 nucleotides: TGTGCCATCAGTGACCCGAGGGAGGCCTCCAGCTCCTATAATTCACCCCTCCACTTT. As protein: CAISDPREASSSYNSPLHF.

The chain is built from TRBV11-2 and TRBJ1-3; D not certain. CDR1 is SGHAT and CDR2 is FQNNGV in the germline V gene. The CDR3 totals 14 residues. With 5 bases removed from V and 3 bases from J, the gap between germline ends came to 11 bases. CDR3 coding DNA: TGTGCCAGCAGCGGATACAGCGGTGGAAACACCATATATTTT. Translation gives CASSGYSGGNTIYF.

The chain employs TRBV28 and TRBJ1-5; maybe TRBD1 (5 bases). Germline lookup yields CDR1 MDHEN and CDR2 SYDVKM. The V and J ends lost 6 bases and 9 bases respectively, with 15 bases between them. The CDR3 is made up of 13 amino acids. This chain's CDR3 is CASRVQVGGPQHF. In nucleotides, the CDR3 is TGTGCCAGCAGGGTACAGGTTGGCGGGCCCCAGCATTTT.

The chain is built from TRBV28 and TRBJ1-1; D is possibly TRBD1 (5 bases). The germline V gene has CDR1 MDHEN and CDR2 SYDVKM. This CDR3 has 14 residues. The germline V and J ends were trimmed by 4 bases and 2 bases, with 11 bases remaining between them. The chain's CDR3 is CASSSAGPNTEAFF. CDR3 DNA: TGTGCCAGCAGTTCCGCGGGACCCAACACTGAAGCTTTCTTT.

This chain joins TRBV5-3 and TRBJ2-2; tentatively, D is TRBD1 or TRBD2 (7 bases each). TRBV5-3 is marked as an open reading frame, function uncertain. Trimming stripped 3 bases from V and 1 base from J, with 13 bases between. The CDR3 sequence is 16 residues long. The CDR3 is CARSSQGGRNTGELFF. CDR3 nucleotides: TGTGCCAGAAGCTCCCAGGGGGGGCGGAACACCGGGGAGCTGTTTTTT.

J is TRBJ2-7 and V is TRBV7-9; the D gene is possibly TRBD1 (6 bases). The CDR3 totals 14 residues. The germline CDR1 and CDR2 sequences are SEHNR and FQNEAQ (reference sequence). Trimming removed 4 bases at V and 2 bases at J, with 12 bases between. CDR3 sequence reads: CASSSFGQTYEQYF. The CDR3 region has the DNA TGTGCCAGCAGCTCCTTCGGACAGACCTACGAGCAGTACTTC.

This CDR3 reads CASRLSLMAPLHF. The CDR3 DNA is TGTGCCAGCAGGCTTTCGTTAATGGCACCCCTCCACTTT. The chain employs TRBV27 and TRBJ1-6; the D is unclear. The CDR3 is 13 amino acids. Germline CDR1 reads MNHEY; CDR2 reads SMNVEV (reference sequence). With 6 bases removed from V and 11 bases from J, the gap between germline ends came to 14 bases.

The V gene is TRBV4-1, the J gene TRBJ1-2; TRBD1 aligns across 7 bases. Germline V gene data show CDR1 as MGHRA and CDR2 as YSYEKL. J lost 0 bases, V lost 5 bases, and 6 bases had no gene match. CDR3 size: 15 residues. DNA for the CDR3: TGCGCCAGCAGCGAACACAGGGGACCTAACTATGGCTACACCTTC. Residues: CASSEHRGPNYGYTF.

The V and J genes are TRBV6-6 and TRBJ2-6; no reliable D call. The V end lost 4 bases, the J end lost 2 bases, and 12 bases lay between the germline ends. The CDR3 length is 16 residues. CDR1 is MNHNY and CDR2 is SVGAGI in the germline V gene (reference sequence). CDR3 bases: TGTGCCAGCAGTTCGCGAGAACGGGCTGGGGCCAACGTCCTGACTTTC. This encodes CASSSRERAGANVLTF.

The gene calls are TRBV11-2 and TRBJ2-1; D is possibly TRBD1 (5 bases). Germline V CDR1 and CDR2: SGHAT, FQNNGV. Trimming took off 1 base at V and 6 bases at J, with 13 bases between the two ends. This CDR3 region has 15 residues. DNA of the CDR3: TGTGCCAGCAGCTTAGTTGTAGGGGCAGTCAATGAGCAGTTCTTC. Protein: CASSLVVGAVNEQFF.

This chain joins TRBV28 and TRBJ1-3; D remains unclear. Trimming took 8 bases from V and 7 from J, leaving 15 bases between them. CDR1 and CDR2 (germline): MDHEN, SYDVKM. The length of the CDR3 is 13 residues. In DNA, the CDR3 is TGTGCCAGCGCCTCCGGCAAGGGCAACACCATATATTTT. Encoded protein: CASASGKGNTIYF.

This clone has only one observation. This CDR3 is CASSLVEGRSYEQYF. As DNA, the CDR3 is TGCGCCAGCAGCTTGGTAGAGGGACGCTCCTACGAGCAGTACTTC. This chain connects TRBV5-1 to TRBJ2-7, with D perhaps matching TRBD1 or TRBD2 (5 bases each). There are 15 residues in the CDR3. Trimming removed 0 bases from V and 0 bases from J, with 10 bases in between. The V gene's germline CDR1 is SGHRS and CDR2 YFSETQ. The full variable domain, completed using reference TRBV5-1 and TRBJ2-7, is KAGVTQTPRYLIKTRGQQVTLSCSPISGHRSVSWYQQTPGQGLQFLFEYFSETQRNKGNFPGRFSGRQFSNSRSEMNVSTLELGDSALYLCASSLVEGRSYEQYFGPGTRLTVT.

This clone was picked up a small number of times. The chain couples TRBV6-5 to TRBJ1-6, with D uncertain. The CDR3 has 10 residues. Germline V gene lookup returns CDR1 MNHEY and CDR2 SVGAGI. DNA of the CDR3: TGTGCGACGGGGAGCTCACCCCTCCACTTT. Amino acid sequence: CATGSSPLHF.

This chain uses TRBV6-1 with TRBJ1-6; a possible D gene is TRBD1 (6 bases). Trimming removed 6 bases at V and 0 bases at J, with 9 bases between. Germline V gene sequence: CDR1 MNHNS, CDR2 SASEGT. The CDR3 runs 15 residues. CDR3 amino acids: CASRQGDSYNSPLHF. The CDR3 bases are TGTGCCAGCAGACAGGGCGACTCCTATAATTCACCCCTCCACTTT.

This chain joins TRBV7-6 and TRBJ1-4, with 9 bases matching TRBD1. CDR3 size: 15 residues. Germline trimming cut 5 bases from V and 8 bases from J; bases unmatched to any gene: 9. Germline V gives CDR1 SGHVS, CDR2 FNYEAQ. This CDR3 reads CASSPNGTGREKLFF. For the CDR3, the DNA is TGTGCCAGCAGCCCGAATGGGACAGGGCGCGAAAAACTGTTTTTT.

This clone was recorded once. V gene TRBV2 combines with J gene TRBJ1-1; 8 bases fit TRBD1. CDR1 SNHLY and CDR2 FYNNEI come from the germline V gene. V gave up 2 bases and J gave up 0 bases; unmatched junction bases: 2. The CDR3 runs to 15 residues. CDR3 region: CASSERGQVNTEAFF. The CDR3 nucleotides are TGTGCCAGCAGTGAAAGGGGACAGGTGAACACTGAAGCTTTCTTT.

This clone was counted between two and nine times. This sequence joins TRBV6-1 and TRBJ2-1; D perhaps matches TRBD2 (7 bases). Between the trimmed V and J ends, which lost 0 bases and 9 bases, there was a span of 15 bases. CDR1 is MNHNS, CDR2 SASEGT, per germline. This CDR3 has 15 amino acids. DNA for the CDR3: TGTGCCAGCAGTGAAGCGCAAGGGGGGGCGGGTGAGCAGTTCTTC. Residues: CASSEAQGGAGEQFF.

The chain uses TRBV2 and TRBJ2-7; 8 bases match TRBD2. CDR3 size: 16 residues. Per the germline V gene, CDR1 is SNHLY and CDR2 is FYNNEI. The V and J ends lost 3 bases and 0 bases, in that order; junction bases with no gene match: 7. The CDR3 here is CASSDSGGISSYEQYF. The DNA for the CDR3 is TGTGCCAGCAGTGACAGCGGGGGCATTAGCTCCTACGAGCAGTACTTC.

This clone showed up just once. The chain recombines TRBV2 with TRBJ1-3; D is uncertain. Trimming took off 6 bases at V and 2 bases at J, with 11 bases between the two ends. This CDR3 has 14 amino acids. Germline CDR1 and CDR2: SNHLY and FYNNEI. The chain's CDR3 is CASREGSTGNTIYF. DNA of the CDR3: TGTGCCAGCAGGGAGGGCTCAACTGGAAACACCATATATTTT.